Included here is one T cell receptor beta chain sequence, with context. Its antigen is not known. Generated by immunoSEQ multiplex PCR, the TCRdb table keeps only in-frame clones and is missing some. The sample holds tens of thousands of clones; roughly two thirds are singletons and the top ten take under 25%. The CDR3 runs to 19 residues. V lost 3 bases and J 8 bases, leaving 28 bases between the germline ends. CDR1 MGHRA and CDR2 YSYEKL come from the germline V gene. These data are taken from a study of vaccination effects on CD4 cells after COVID-19. Using viral peptide pools, the ViraFEST assay grew out antigen-specific CD4+ T cells prior to sequencing. With approximately ten days of culture completed, CD4+ T cells were isolated. Nucleocapsid antibody tests were negative, and the vaccine recipients had no prior SARS-CoV-2 infection. PBMC cultures contained some 2.1 million cells per well, 9.5 to 10 IU/ml IL-2 and roughly 9.4 ug/ml peptides.

This chain uses TRBV4-1 with TRBJ1-4; D may be TRBD1 (6 bases). This receptor was taken from a human donor who received a COVID-19 vaccine. The sample was CD4+ T cells from PBMCs cultured with SARS-CoV-2 spike peptides, taken before COVID-19 vaccination. CDR3 DNA: TGCGCCAGCAGCCAGTCAAATCAACGGCCGGGACAACGTGGGGAAAAACTGTTTTTT. Its translation is CASSQSNQRPGQRGEKLFF.